This T cell receptor (beta chain) was sequenced for a study of T cells in localized non-small cell lung cancer. Study observations and caveats: A single tumor region was sequenced, leaving heterogeneity possible. Uninvolved nearby lung showed the greatest T cell clonality, exceeding that found in tumor. A median of 57 of the top 100 tumor clones appeared in adjacent lung, which was paired and uninvolved. Among blood samples, higher T cell density accompanied longer overall survival.

The CDR3 runs 15 residues. Trimming took 5 bases from V and 15 from J; bases not matched to a gene: 15. Germline V gives CDR1 MNHEY, CDR2 SMNVEV (reference sequence). A word on this clone: Antigen specificity is unknown.

The repertoire was sequenced with immunoSEQ multiplex PCR; TCRdb's copy has only in-frame clones and lacks some. The sample yields around 41,000 clones, roughly 83% seen once. Sequenced here: PBMCs, sampled before any cancer treatment. The rearrangement uses TRBV27 and TRBJ2-1; 11 nucleotides line up with TRBD2. The TCR originated in a man aged 40-75 years with stage II lung adenocarcinoma. CDR3 in amino acids: CASSPSWGSGRAAFF. For the CDR3, the DNA is TGTGCCAGCAGTCCCTCCTGGGGTAGCGGGAGGGCCGCGTTCTTC.